This TCR beta chain was documented in a study of tumor-infiltrating lymphocytes in localized non-small cell lung cancer. Study-level information: From each patient, both tumor and uninvolved lung, non-adjacent to tumor, were sampled. Study results and limitations: Only some patients had TCR sequencing, depending on available tissue.

The V and J ends lost 1 base and 5 bases, in that order; junction bases with no gene match: 5. The CDR3 covers 15 residues. CDR1 is SGHNT and CDR2 is YYREEE in the germline V gene (reference sequence). The data were produced by immunoSEQ multiplex PCR, yet TCRdb's version contains in-frame clones alone and is incomplete. The table includes about 13,000 clones, 68% detected once. As for this clone: The antigen remains undetermined.

V usage is TRBV5-4 and J usage is TRBJ2-3; 9 nucleotides align to TRBD2. The sequencing sample was made of uninvolved lung tissue not adjacent to the tumor. This TCR was recovered from a human donor with non-small cell lung cancer. CDR3: CASSLSAGGGDTQYF. CDR3 sequence (DNA): TGTGCCAGCAGCTTGTCAGCGGGGGGTGGAGATACGCAGTATTTT.